Shown below are 6 T cell receptor delta chains from a single sample sequenced in a study of gamma-delta T cells after stem cell transplantation. TCRdb reprocessed the RT-PCR reads through CATT. The data show 13,000 to 15,000 delta-chain clones, around 33% seen once. Material: gamma-delta T cells. These receptors all stem from a human donor. It is not recorded whose cells these are; they may come from a transplant donor.

This clone was observed a handful of times. This sequence joins TRDV1 and TRDJ2; 11 nucleotides agree with TRDD3. The V gene end was trimmed by 2 bases and the J gene end by 9 bases; junction bases not matched to a gene: 23. The V gene's germline CDR1 is TSWWSYY and CDR2 QGS. The length of the CDR3 is 21 residues. The CDR3 sequence: CALGERDLFLRVGDTRPQLFF. CDR3 in DNA: TGTGCTCTTGGGGAAAGAGACCTATTCCTTCGCGTGGGGGATACGAGACCACAACTCTTCTTT.

A few counts support this clone. At residue 9, TCRdb's protein is not the same as the translated DNA, so the protein here was read from the DNA. The chain employs TRDV2 and TRDJ3; 9 positions match TRDD3. The trim removed 0 bases at V and 6 bases at J, leaving 2 bases unmatched. CDR1 GEAIGNYY and CDR2 EKD come from the germline V gene. The CDR3 extends over 16 amino acids. Here the CDR3 DNA reads TGTGCCTGTGACACCGGGGGATACTCGGACACCCGACAGATGTTTTTC. This gives the protein CACDTGGYSDTRQMFF.

The chain is built from TRDV3 and TRDJ1; 7 bases map to TRDD3. The CDR3 spans 18 residues. After removal of 4 bases from V and 4 bases from J, the junction contained 24 bases not matched to a gene. The V gene's germline CDR1 is TVYSNPD and CDR2 GDNSRS (reference sequence). Here the CDR3 reads CACRKRRSGDRGSDKLIF. For the CDR3, the DNA is TGTGCCTGTAGGAAAAGAAGGTCGGGGGATCGCGGGAGCGATAAACTCATCTTT.

The gene calls are TRDV2 and TRDJ3; perhaps TRDD3 as D (6 bases). There are 21 residues in the CDR3. V was trimmed by 0 bases and J by 2 bases, leaving 22 bases between them. Germline CDR1 and CDR2: GEAIGNYY and EKD. The CDR3 loop reads CACDTGYPGNRGTWDTRQMFF. The CDR3 coding sequence is TGTGCCTGTGACACCGGATACCCTGGGAATAGGGGAACCTGGGACACCCGACAGATGTTTTTC.

This clone has a handful of counts. The chain joins TRDV1 to TRDJ1; 9 bases line up with TRDD3. This CDR3 has 17 amino acids. The germline gives CDR1 TSWWSYY, CDR2 QGS. V was clipped by 4 bases and J by 7 bases; unmatched bases: 16. The CDR3 region is CALGVQGGGYLPGKLIF. The CDR3, as DNA: TGTGCTCTTGGGGTACAAGGGGGGGGATACCTCCCCGGTAAACTCATCTTT.

This clone was seen only a few times. The chain employs TRDV3 and TRDJ1, with D possibly being TRDD2 (7 bases). The germline V and J ends were trimmed by 5 bases and 5 bases, with 33 bases remaining between them. The CDR3 is 18 amino acids. The germline gives CDR1 TVYSNPD, CDR2 GDNSRS (reference sequence). This CDR3 reads CAHSRSDLDSYTGDKLIF. The CDR3 nucleotides are TGTGCCCATTCGCGCTCAGACCTCGATTCCTACACTGGGGATAAACTCATCTTT. Together with reference TRDV3 and TRDJ1, the CDR3 gives the full variable domain: CDKVTQSSPDQTVASGSEVVLLCTYDTVYSNPDLFWYRIRPDYSFQFVFYGDNSRSEGADFTQGRFSVKHILTQKAFHLVISPVRTEDSATYYCAHSRSDLDSYTGDKLIFGKGTRVTVEP.